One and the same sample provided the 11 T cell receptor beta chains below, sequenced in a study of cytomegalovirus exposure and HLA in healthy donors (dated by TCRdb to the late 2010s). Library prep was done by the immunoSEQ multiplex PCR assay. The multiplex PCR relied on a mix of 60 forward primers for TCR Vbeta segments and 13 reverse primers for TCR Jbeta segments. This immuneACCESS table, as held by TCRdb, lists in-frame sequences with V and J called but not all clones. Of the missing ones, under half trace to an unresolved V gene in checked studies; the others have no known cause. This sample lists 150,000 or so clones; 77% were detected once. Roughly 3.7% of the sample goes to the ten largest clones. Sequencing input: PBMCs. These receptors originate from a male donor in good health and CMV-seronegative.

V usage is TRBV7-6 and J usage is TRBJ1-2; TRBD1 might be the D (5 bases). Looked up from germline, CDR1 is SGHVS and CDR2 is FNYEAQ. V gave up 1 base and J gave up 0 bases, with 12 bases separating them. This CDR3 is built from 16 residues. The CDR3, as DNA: TGTGCCAGCAGCTTAGGGGGGGGAGGCCCTAACTATGGCTACACCTTC. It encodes CASSLGGGGPNYGYTF.

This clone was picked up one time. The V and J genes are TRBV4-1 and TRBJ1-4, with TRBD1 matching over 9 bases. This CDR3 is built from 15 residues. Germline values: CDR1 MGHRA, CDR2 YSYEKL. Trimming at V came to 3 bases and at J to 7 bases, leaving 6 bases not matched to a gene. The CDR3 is CASSHLDRGGEKLFF. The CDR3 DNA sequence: TGCGCCAGCAGCCACCTCGACAGGGGGGGTGAAAAACTGTTTTTT.

CDR3 nucleotides: TGTGCCAGCAGCGTCCGGGACAGACCTTACAATGAGCAGTTCTTC. Translating it yields CASSVRDRPYNEQFF. J is TRBJ2-1 and V is TRBV14, with 7 bases identical to TRBD1. This CDR3 is built from 15 residues. The V gene's germline CDR1 is SGHDN and CDR2 FVKESK. Unmatched junction bases numbered 8, after V lost 5 bases and J lost 4 bases.

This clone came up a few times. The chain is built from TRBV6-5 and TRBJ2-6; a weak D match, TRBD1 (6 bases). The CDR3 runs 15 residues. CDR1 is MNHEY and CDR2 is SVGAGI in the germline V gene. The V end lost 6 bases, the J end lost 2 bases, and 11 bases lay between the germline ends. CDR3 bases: TGTGCCAGCAGCCCACAGGGTACTGGGGCCAACGTCCTGACTTTC. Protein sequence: CASSPQGTGANVLTF.

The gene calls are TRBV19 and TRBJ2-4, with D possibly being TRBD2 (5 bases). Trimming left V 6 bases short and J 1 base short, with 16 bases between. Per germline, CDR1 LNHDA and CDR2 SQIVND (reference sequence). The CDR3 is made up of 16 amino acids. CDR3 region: CASSPDGSEAKNIQYF. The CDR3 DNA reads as TGTGCCAGTAGCCCGGACGGTAGCGAGGCCAAAAACATTCAGTACTTC.

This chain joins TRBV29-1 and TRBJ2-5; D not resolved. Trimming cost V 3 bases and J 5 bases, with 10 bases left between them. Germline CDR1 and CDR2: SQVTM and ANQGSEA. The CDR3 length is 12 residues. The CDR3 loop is CSVDWPQETQYF. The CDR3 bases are TGCAGCGTTGATTGGCCTCAGGAGACCCAGTACTTC.

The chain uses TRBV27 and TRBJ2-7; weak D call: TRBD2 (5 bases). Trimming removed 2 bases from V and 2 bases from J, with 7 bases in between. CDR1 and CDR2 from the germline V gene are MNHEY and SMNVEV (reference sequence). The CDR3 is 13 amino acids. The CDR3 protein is CASSLRRTYEQYF. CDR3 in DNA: TGTGCCAGCAGTTTAAGGAGGACCTACGAGCAGTACTTC.

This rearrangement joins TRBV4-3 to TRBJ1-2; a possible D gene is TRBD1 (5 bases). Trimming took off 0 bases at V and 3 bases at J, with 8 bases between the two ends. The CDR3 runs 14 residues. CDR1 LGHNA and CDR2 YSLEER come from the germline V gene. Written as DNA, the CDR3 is TGCGCCAGCAGCCAAGATCCGGGGGACTATGGCTACACCTTC. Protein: CASSQDPGDYGYTF.

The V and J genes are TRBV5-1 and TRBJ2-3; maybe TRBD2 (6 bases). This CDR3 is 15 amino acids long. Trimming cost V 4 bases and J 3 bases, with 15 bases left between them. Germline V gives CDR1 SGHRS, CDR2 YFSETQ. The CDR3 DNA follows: TGCGCCAGCAGCCCGCCTAGCGTAGGAACAGATACGCAGTATTTT. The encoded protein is CASSPPSVGTDTQYF.

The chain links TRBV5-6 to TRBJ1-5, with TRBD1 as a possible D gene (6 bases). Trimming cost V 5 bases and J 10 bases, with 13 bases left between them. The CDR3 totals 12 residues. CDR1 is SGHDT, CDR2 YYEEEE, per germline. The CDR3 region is CASSRTEEPQHF. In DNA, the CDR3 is TGTGCCAGCAGTAGGACAGAGGAACCCCAGCATTTT.

Written as DNA, the CDR3 is TGTGCCAGCAGCCCCATGGCGTCGGGGCAGTACTTC. Its translation is CASSPMASGQYF. V usage is TRBV7-6 and J usage is TRBJ2-7, with D unresolved. From germline, CDR1 is SGHVS and CDR2 FNYEAQ. V lost 5 bases to trimming and J lost 9 bases, with 14 bases between them. This CDR3 region has 12 residues.